The present entry profiles one T cell receptor beta chain with its context. V lost 2 bases to trimming and J lost 5 bases; unmatched junction nucleotides: 3. Per the germline V gene, CDR1 is SGHTA and CDR2 is FQGTGA. The CDR3 length is 16 residues. Methods used by the authors: Scientists estimated how many nucleated cells there were by amplifying reference gene primers. The method was immunoSEQ multiplex PCR; TCRdb's version includes in-frame clones alone and lacks a portion of them. The V and J calls and the clone size are those of that table, but D and trimming were determined from the DNA. The profile shows 150,000 to 200,000 clones, more than 65% of them singletons. This record belongs to a study of blood T cell repertoires in COVID-19. Across the study: PBMCs, B-cell-depleted T cells, or T cells were the source of the cDNA or gDNA that made up the material.

Enrollees, roughly 18 to 90 years old, lived in some 24 US areas. The TCR was taken from a woman in her forties or fifties with acute COVID-19. The chain carries TRBV7-3 and TRBJ2-3; 14 bases map to TRBD2. The specimen sequenced was PBMCs or T cells enriched from blood (not recorded which). CDR3 sequence (DNA): TGTGCCAGCAGCTTATTGGGGACTAGCGGGGGAGATACGCAGTATTTT. This translates into CASSLLGTSGGDTQYF.